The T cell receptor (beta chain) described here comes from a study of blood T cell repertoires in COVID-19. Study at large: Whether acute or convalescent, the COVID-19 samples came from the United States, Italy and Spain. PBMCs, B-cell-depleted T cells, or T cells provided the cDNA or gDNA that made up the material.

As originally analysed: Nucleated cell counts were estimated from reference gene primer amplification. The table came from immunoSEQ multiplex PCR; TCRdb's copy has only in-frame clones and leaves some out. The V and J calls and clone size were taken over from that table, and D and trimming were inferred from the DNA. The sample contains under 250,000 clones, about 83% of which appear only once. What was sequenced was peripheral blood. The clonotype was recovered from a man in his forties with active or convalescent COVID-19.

CDR3 protein: CASSPGTGDILAETQYF. The CDR3 nucleotides read TGCGCCAGCAGCCCCGGAACAGGGGATATTCTGGCAGAGACCCAGTACTTC. The V gene is TRBV4-1, the J gene TRBJ2-5; 7 positions match TRBD1. The V segment lost 4 bases and the J segment 4 bases; nucleotides outside the gene matches: 15. The germline V gene encodes CDR1 MGHRA and CDR2 YSYEKL. The CDR3 has 17 residues.